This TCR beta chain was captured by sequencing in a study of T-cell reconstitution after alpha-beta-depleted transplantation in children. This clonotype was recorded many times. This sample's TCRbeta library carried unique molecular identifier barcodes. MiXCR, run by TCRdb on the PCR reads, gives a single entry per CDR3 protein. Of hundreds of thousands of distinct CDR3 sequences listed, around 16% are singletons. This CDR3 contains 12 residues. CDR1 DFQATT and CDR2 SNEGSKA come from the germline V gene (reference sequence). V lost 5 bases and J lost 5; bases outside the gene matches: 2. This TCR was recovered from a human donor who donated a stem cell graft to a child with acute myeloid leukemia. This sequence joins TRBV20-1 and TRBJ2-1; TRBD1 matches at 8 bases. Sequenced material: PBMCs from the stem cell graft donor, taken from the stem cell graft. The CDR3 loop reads CSASQGDNEQFF. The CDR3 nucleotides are TGCAGTGCTTCACAGGGGGACAATGAGCAGTTCTTC.